This T cell receptor beta chain was sequenced in a study of blood T cell repertoires in COVID-19. Study context: Material from acute and convalescent COVID-19 was sourced from the United States, Italy and Spain. Sources were T cells, B-cell-depleted T cells, or PBMCs; the material itself was cDNA or gDNA.

CDR1 is SGHKS, CDR2 YYEKEE, per germline (reference sequence). The CDR3 has 13 amino acids. Original processing notes: Reference gene primer amplification gave nucleated cell count estimates. Measured with immunoSEQ multiplex PCR; TCRdb has only the in-frame clones, and not every one. That table supplies the V and J calls and clone size; D and trimming were determined from the DNA. The sample holds hundreds of thousands of clones; around nine tenths are singletons and the top ten take around 6%. This sequence was found in a man between 60 and 70 years old who had recovered from COVID-19. The sample was peripheral blood. The V and J genes are TRBV5-5 and TRBJ2-7; D is perhaps TRBD2 (6 bases). The tail of the sequence fits TRBJ2-5 better, so the J call may be wrong. The CDR3 DNA follows: TGTGCCAGCAGGCCGGGGGACCAAGAGACCCAGTACTTC. This gives the protein CASRPGDQETQYF.